This T cell receptor beta chain comes out of a study of OX40 agonist ivuxolimab in advanced cancers. With regard to the full study: Ivuxolimab was a fully human IgG2 agonistic monoclonal antibody targeting the costimulatory receptor OX40 (CD134). Intravenous ivuxolimab was administered to patients every 2 weeks at six dose levels: 0.01, 0.1, 0.3, 1.5, 3 and 10 mg/kg. Of the 50 to 55 patients in dose escalation, some 19 had hepatocellular carcinoma, about 15 had melanoma, 9 had renal cell carcinoma and 9 had head and neck cancer. In the dose-escalation cohort, 82.7% of patients were male, and the mean age was approximately 64 years, with a range of about 20 to 90. Prior anti-PD-1, anti-PD-L1 or anti-CTLA-4 therapy was permitted, and checkpoint inhibitors had been received by about two fifths of dose-escalation patients. Three dose-escalation patients achieved partial responses, one with hepatocellular carcinoma and two with cutaneous melanoma. Peripheral TCRbeta sequencing was intended to test whether TCR sequence diversity was altered and clonal T-cell expansion was caused by ivuxolimab. The paper reports the monotherapy dose-escalation portion (N = 52 patients) of the phase I ivuxolimab trial.

There are 14 amino acids in the CDR3, from cysteine to phenylalanine inclusive. Only the CDR3 region is kept as DNA, spanning 42 bases read in frame from base 1. Ends trimmed: V by 3 bases, J by 4 bases; bases unmatched to a gene: 5. According to the germline V gene, CDR1 reads SQVTM and CDR2 reads ANQGSEA. General study outcomes and caveats: After ivuxolimab, CD8+ T cells had more expanded clones than CD4+ T cells on average. The antigen specificity of the clonally expanded peripheral T cells was not determined. At doses of 0.1 to 3.0 mg/kg, clonal expansion of both CD4+ and CD8+ blood T cells was observed from baseline to week 6. In the 0.1-3.0 mg/kg groups, partial responders were among the patients with the lowest normalized peripheral clonal expansion, particularly in CD8+ T cells. Low levels of normalized T-cell clonal expansion were also shown by some nonresponding patients.

As regards this clone: Its antigen remains undetermined. Base qualities were left out, and no much larger clone turns up one base away.

The trial excluded patients who had a history of autoimmune disease or who were on systemic immunosuppression. Peripheral blood for TCR sequencing was collected from all dose cohorts at baseline, on cycle 4 day 1, and on cycle 7 day 1. Samples came from an open-label, multicenter, first-in-human phase I dose-escalation trial of ivuxolimab. Adults with locally advanced or metastatic melanoma, renal cell, hepatocellular, or head and neck squamous cell carcinoma were enrolled in the trial. Before TCR sequencing, CD4+ and CD8+ T cells were separately sorted from peripheral blood. For sequencing of the TCRbeta CDR3 region, genomic DNA was extracted from the sorted cells. TCRbeta CDR3 regions were sequenced using the immunoSEQ Assay. TCRdb took over this immuneACCESS table, retaining in-frame rearrangements with V and J assigned. Such tables are incomplete; in checked studies, under half of the missing clones stem from an unresolved V gene, and the remainder is unexplained. This sample lists 20,000 to 25,000 clones; approximately 86% were detected once. 40% to 55% of the sample belongs to the ten largest clones.

Material: CD4+ or CD8+ T cells sorted from blood, obtained in a trial of the OX40 agonist ivuxolimab. The chain is encoded by TRBV29-1 joined to TRBJ2-7; TRBD2 aligns with 11 central bases. This receptor was taken from an adult with an advanced solid tumor such as melanoma, head and neck, liver or kidney cancer. The CDR3 region: CSVETSGASYEQYF. The nucleotide sequence is TGCAGCGTTGAGACTAGCGGGGCATCGTACGAGCAGTACTTC.